This TCR beta chain was recovered during a study of T-cell reconstitution after alpha-beta-depleted transplantation in children. Findings of the study overall: Reportedly, only several hundred clones from non-depleted graft cells drove alpha-beta T-cell counts at about two months.

This CDR3 is built from 17 residues. The sample holds a few counts of this clonotype. What it binds is unknown. A library of TCRbeta sequences, prepared with unique molecular identifiers, was generated. Each CDR3 protein is one row after TCRdb ran MiXCR on the PCR reads. There are 440,000 or so distinct CDR3 sequences in the sample; around two fifths occur only once, and under 35% lies in the top ten. Material: PBMCs, obtained before TCRalphabeta/CD19-depleted stem cell transplant. The rearrangement joins TRBV21-1 to TRBJ1-1; the table calls TRBD1, which could not be checked here. TRBV21-1 is flagged as a pseudogene. This TCR derives from a girl aged 2-10 years with aplastic anemia, due to receive a stem cell transplant. The DNA for the CDR3 is TGTGCCAGCAGAAAAAGGTCCGAAGGACAGAAGAACACTGAAGCTTTCTTT. Protein: CASRKRSEGQKNTEAFF.